A single sample is the source of the 3 T cell receptor beta chains below, sequenced in a study of regulatory T cells in long-lasting Graves disease. Both iRepertoire HTBI primers and Arm-PCR of CDR3 regions were used to build the TCR beta libraries. TCRdb processed the multiplex PCR reads anew with MiXCR; each CDR3 protein has one entry. The sample shows roughly 440,000 distinct CDR3 sequences, about 15% of them seen only once. Time point reported: newly diagnosed GD, antithyroid drugs for less than 3 months. Scientists built the TCR library using RNA that was extracted from PBMCs. A further study also used this sample, focusing on T cells in Graves' hyperthyroidism and ophthalmopathy.

Sequenced material: peripheral blood mononuclear cells (PBMCs), taken at new diagnosis, from a patient treated with antithyroid drugs. These receptors were collected from a woman younger than 30 with Graves disease.

This clonotype is a singleton in its sample. A read error is the likely source, as a far larger clone sits one nucleotide away. The V gene is TRBV28, the J gene TRBJ2-2; D assignment may be TRBD1 or TRBD2 (5 bases each). There are 15 residues in the CDR3. Looked up from germline, CDR1 is MDHEN and CDR2 is SYDVKM. The CDR3 DNA is TGTGCCAGCAGCTTAACCACAGGATCGGACGGGGAGCCGTTTTTT. Its protein is CASSLTTGSDGEPFF.

The V call is TRBV19, the J call TRBJ2-4, with TRBD1 matching 7 bases. The CDR3 consists of 16 residues. V lost 3 bases and J lost 0; bases outside the gene matches: 5. The germline CDR1 and CDR2 sequences are LNHDA and SQIVND (reference sequence). CDR3 sequence reads: CASSMTTGLAKNIQYF. CDR3 nucleotides: TGTGCCAGTAGTATGACGACAGGGTTAGCCAAAAACATTCAGTACTTC.

The chain uses TRBV4-1 and TRBJ2-7; 9 nucleotides agree with TRBD1. V gave up 6 bases and J gave up 6 bases; unmatched junction bases: 9. In germline, CDR1 is MGHRA, CDR2 YSYEKL. The CDR3 is made up of 14 amino acids. The CDR3: CASSSPGQGSEQYF. For the CDR3, the DNA is TGCGCCAGCAGTTCACCGGGACAGGGTAGCGAGCAGTACTTC.